This TCR beta chain was captured by sequencing in a study of T cell repertoires in cytomegalovirus infection. Across the study: Both CMV infection and a matching HLA type were indicated by public TCR beta signatures.

CDR1 and CDR2 (germline): MGHRA, YSYEKL. This CDR3 comprises 17 residues. Deletions cut 0 bases from V and 6 bases from J, with 20 bases between. In TCRdb, the reads were re-called with MiXCR into one record per CDR3 protein. Altogether 400,000 or so distinct CDR3 sequences are present, approximately 32% being singletons, with the ten largest covering roughly 15%. Overall study results and limits: CMV-specific TCR beta clonotypes restricted by HLA-C were the ones dominating the ex vivo response. Totalled public TCR beta family frequency picked out people who carried CMV plus the relevant HLA.

On this clonotype itself: Its antigen is as yet unknown.

The chain recombines TRBV4-1 with TRBJ1-2; D not resolved. This clonotype originated in a human donor in good health (CMV status not recorded). Some clones in this sample may be carry-over from other donors' samples. Sequenced: PBMCs. The DNA of the CDR3 is TGCGCCAGCAGCCAAGATCCCAGGCCCCCCGCGATAGATGGCTACACCTTC. This encodes CASSQDPRPPAIDGYTF.